The T cell receptor beta chain under discussion was sequenced for a study of T cell responses to AZD1222 COVID-19 vaccine (dated by TCRdb to the early 2020s). About the investigation overall: TCR sequencing covered 233 trial participants: approximately 200 given two doses of AZD1222 and 26 given two doses of MenACWY control vaccine. Enrollment into the trials was organized by age into subgroups of 18-55, 56-69 and 70-plus years, and those subgroups contained roughly 140, 27 and 60 TCR-sequenced participants, respectively.

Summary of the overall study and its limitations: Conclusions about previously exposed vaccinees are limited, since just a handful of AZD1222 recipients were seropositive for SARS-CoV-2 at baseline. A significant rise in spike-specific TCR breadth and depth was observed after two AZD1222 doses relative to day 0 and relative to MenACWY recipients. Reportedly, close to half of the unique spike-specific TCRs recognized epitopes lying outside the regions that are mutated in the B.1.351 and B.1.1.7 variants. No day 14 peak-response samples were available, so repertoires were characterized only after the peak T cell response. The 56-69-year group was small, and its depth increase did not reach significance, likely because of low power. Participants were mostly white British, with more females than males. The authors suggested clonal diversity may have been underestimated. CD4 TCRs associated with the vaccine covered the entire spike protein, and the dominant responses were in regions 160-218 and 743-854.

The CDR3 regions of human TCRbeta chains were analyzed by immunosequencing. Per the original workflow: Repertoire TCRs were checked for matches against a reference library of SARS-CoV-2-specific TCRs that had been generated using the MIRA antigen-specificity platform. Breadth was defined as the fraction of unique TCRs that were SARS-CoV-2-associated, and depth was defined as the fraction of total T cells that were SARS-CoV-2-associated. Using the MIRA data, each spike-specific TCR was mapped to the spike region that the TCR reacts to and placed in a CD4 or CD8 class. Log10-transformed breadth and depth values were compared by one-way ANOVA with Sidak's multiple comparisons tests. TCRdb obtained this table from immuneACCESS and retained in-frame rearrangements with V and J assigned. These tables miss some clones; where compared with another copy, unresolved V genes account for less than half of the shortfall, and the remainder is unexplained. V and J calls and clone size follow that table, whereas D and trimming were derived from the DNA. Present in this sample are tens of thousands of clones, roughly 89% of which were seen just once. The top ten clonotypes cover around 5% of the sample.

In the case of this clone: No antigen is known for it. No qualities accompany the bases; no much larger clone lies one base away.

The time point label corresponds to: about 28 days (+/-7) after the second vaccine dose. Because spike-specific TCR depth and breadth did not differ between the two schedules, AZD1222 recipients who got a second dose at roughly 4 weeks were pooled with those who got a second dose at roughly 12 weeks. Vaccinee samples came from UK trials COV001 and COV002, including a single-blind randomized controlled phase 2/3 trial of AZD1222 (ChAdOx1 nCoV-19) in healthy adults. For TCRbeta chain sequencing, PBMC samples were collected from trial participants at day 0 and at day 28 after the second dose. The V end loses 5 bases and the J end loses 3 bases, and a stretch of 16 bases separates them. The CDR3 contains 15 residues, cysteine and phenylalanine counted. Only the CDR3 portion is preserved as DNA: 45 bases, with reading frame beginning at the first base. The CDR1 and CDR2 encoded by the germline V gene are MNHEY and SVGAGI.

Recombination linked TRBV6-5 to TRBJ1-2, with the D gene not confidently named. This specimen was peripheral blood, taken 28 days after the second AZD1222 dose. This receptor was obtained from an adult who received the AZD1222 COVID-19 vaccine. CDR3 loop: CASSPRPGGYYGYTF. DNA sequence: TGTGCCAGCAGTCCTCGCCCCGGCGGGTACTATGGCTACACCTTC.